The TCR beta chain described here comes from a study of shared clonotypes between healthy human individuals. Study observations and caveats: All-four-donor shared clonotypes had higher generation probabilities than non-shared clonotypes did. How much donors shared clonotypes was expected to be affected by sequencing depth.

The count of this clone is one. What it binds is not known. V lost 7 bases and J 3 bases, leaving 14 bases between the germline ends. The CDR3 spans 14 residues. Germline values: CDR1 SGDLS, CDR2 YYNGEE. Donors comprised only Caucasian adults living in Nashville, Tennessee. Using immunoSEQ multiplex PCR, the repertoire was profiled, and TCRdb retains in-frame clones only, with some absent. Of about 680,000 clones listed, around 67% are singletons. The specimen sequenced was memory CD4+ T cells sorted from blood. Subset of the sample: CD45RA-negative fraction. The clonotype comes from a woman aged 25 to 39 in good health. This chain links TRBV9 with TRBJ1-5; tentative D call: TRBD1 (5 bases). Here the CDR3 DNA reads TGTGCCAGCCCCGGAGAGGGACCCAATCAGCCCCAGCATTTT. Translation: CASPGEGPNQPQHF.